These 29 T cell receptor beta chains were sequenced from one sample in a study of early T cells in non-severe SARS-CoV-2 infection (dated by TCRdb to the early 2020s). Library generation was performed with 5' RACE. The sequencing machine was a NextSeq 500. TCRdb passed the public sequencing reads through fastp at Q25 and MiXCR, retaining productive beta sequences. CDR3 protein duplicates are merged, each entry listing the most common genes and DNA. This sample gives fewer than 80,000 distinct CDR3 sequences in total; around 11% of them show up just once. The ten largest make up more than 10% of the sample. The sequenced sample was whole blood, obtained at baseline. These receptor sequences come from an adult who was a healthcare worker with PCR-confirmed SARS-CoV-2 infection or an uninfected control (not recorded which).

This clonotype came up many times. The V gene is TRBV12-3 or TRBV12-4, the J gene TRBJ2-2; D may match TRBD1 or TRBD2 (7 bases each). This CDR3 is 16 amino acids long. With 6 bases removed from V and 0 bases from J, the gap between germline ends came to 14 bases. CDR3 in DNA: TGTGCCAGCAGGCGAGCGGGACAGTCGAACACCGGGGAGCTGTTTTTT. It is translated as CASRRAGQSNTGELFF.

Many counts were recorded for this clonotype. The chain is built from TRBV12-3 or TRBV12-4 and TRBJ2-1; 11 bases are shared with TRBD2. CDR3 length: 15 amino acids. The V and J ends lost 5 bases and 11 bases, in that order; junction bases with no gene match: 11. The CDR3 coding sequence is TGTGCCAGCAGTCCTCTGGCTAGCGGGGGGTCAAAGCAGTTCTTC. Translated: CASSPLASGGSKQFF.

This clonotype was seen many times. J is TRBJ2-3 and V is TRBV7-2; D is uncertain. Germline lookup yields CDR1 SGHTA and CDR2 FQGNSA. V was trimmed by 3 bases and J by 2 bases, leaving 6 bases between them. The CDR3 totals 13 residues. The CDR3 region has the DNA TGTGCCAGCAGCTTTACCCACACAGATACGCAGTATTTT. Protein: CASSFTHTDTQYF.

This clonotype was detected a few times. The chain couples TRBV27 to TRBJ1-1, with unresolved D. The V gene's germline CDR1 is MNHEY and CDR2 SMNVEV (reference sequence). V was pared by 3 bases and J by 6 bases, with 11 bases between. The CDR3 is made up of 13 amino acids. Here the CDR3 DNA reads TGTGCCAGCAGTTTTAGGGCAGGCTCTGAAGCTTTCTTT. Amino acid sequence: CASSFRAGSEAFF.

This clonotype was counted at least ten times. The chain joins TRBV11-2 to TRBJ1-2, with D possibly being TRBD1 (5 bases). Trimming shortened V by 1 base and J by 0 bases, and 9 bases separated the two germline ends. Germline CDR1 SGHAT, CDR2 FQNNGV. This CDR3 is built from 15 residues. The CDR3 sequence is CASSLVRATNYGYTF. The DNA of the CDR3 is TGTGCCAGCAGCTTAGTCAGGGCAACTAACTATGGCTACACCTTC.

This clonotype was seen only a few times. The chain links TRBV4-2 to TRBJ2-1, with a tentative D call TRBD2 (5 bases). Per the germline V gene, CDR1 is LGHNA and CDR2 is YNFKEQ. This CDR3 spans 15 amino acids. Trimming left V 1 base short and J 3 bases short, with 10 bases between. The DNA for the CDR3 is TGTGCCAGCAGCCAAGTACAGAGGGACTACAATGAGCAGTTCTTC. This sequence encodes CASSQVQRDYNEQFF.

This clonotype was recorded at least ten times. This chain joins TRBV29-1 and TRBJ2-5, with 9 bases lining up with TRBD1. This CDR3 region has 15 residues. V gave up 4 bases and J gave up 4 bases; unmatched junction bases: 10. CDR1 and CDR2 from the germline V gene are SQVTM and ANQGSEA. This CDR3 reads CSVAALGTGRETQYF. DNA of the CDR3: TGCAGCGTTGCGGCCCTCGGGACAGGGCGAGAGACCCAGTACTTC.

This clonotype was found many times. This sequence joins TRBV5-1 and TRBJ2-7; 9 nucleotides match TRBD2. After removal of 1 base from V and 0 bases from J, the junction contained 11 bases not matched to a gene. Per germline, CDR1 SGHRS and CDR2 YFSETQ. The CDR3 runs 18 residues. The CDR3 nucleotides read TGCGCCAGCAGCTTGAGAGGGGGACTAGCCCTCACCTCCTACGAGCAGTACTTC. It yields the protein CASSLRGGLALTSYEQYF.

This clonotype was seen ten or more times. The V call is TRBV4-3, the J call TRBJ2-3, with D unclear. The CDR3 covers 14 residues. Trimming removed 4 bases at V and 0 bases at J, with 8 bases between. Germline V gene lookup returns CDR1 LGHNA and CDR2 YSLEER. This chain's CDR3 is CASSLDGSTDTQYF. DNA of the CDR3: TGCGCCAGCAGCCTGGACGGTAGCACAGATACGCAGTATTTT.

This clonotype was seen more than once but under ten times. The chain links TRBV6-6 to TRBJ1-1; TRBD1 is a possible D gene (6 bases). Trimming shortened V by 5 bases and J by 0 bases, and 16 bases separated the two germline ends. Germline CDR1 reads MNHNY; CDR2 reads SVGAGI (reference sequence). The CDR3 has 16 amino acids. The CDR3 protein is CASSLQGSLMNTEAFF. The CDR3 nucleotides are TGTGCCAGCAGTCTTCAGGGGAGTTTGATGAACACTGAAGCTTTCTTT.

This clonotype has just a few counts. Here the CDR3 DNA reads TGTGCCAGCAGTATGGGACAGGGGTACGAGCAGTACTTC. It yields the protein CASSMGQGYEQYF. This chain uses TRBV6-1 with TRBJ2-7; 10 bases align to TRBD1. The CDR3 is made up of 13 amino acids. The germline CDR1 and CDR2 sequences are MNHNS and SASEGT. The ends lost 5 bases at V and 4 bases at J; junction bases unmatched: 2.

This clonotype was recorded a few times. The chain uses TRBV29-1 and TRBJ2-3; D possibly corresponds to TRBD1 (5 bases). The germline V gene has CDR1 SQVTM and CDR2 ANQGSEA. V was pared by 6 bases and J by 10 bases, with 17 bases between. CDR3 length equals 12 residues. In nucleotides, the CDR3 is TGCAGCGTGGACACCCGGGCGGCGTCGCAGTATTTT. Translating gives CSVDTRAASQYF.

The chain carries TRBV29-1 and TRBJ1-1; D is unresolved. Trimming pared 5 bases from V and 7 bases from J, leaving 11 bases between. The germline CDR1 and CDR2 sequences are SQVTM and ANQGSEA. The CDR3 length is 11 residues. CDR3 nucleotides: TGCAGCGTTCGTCCACAGATTGAAGCTTTCTTT. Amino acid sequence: CSVRPQIEAFF. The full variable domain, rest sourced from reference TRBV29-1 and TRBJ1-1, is SAVISQKPSRDICQRGTSLTIQCQVDSQVTMMFWYRQQPGQSLTLIATANQGSEATYESGFVIDKFPISRPNLTFSTLTVSNMSPEDSSIYLCSVRPQIEAFFGQGTRLTVV.

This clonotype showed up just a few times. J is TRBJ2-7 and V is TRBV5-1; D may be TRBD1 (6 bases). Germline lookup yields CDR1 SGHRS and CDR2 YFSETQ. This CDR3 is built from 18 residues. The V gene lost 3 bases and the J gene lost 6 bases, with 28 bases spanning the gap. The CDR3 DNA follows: TGCGCCAGCAGCTGGGGCCTAAAACAGGGAGCCCGAATGAGCGAGCAGTACTTC. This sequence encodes CASSWGLKQGARMSEQYF. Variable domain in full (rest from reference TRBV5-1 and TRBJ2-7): KAGVTQTPRYLIKTRGQQVTLSCSPISGHRSVSWYQQTPGQGLQFLFEYFSETQRNKGNFPGRFSGRQFSNSRSEMNVSTLELGDSALYLCASSWGLKQGARMSEQYFGPGTRLTVT.

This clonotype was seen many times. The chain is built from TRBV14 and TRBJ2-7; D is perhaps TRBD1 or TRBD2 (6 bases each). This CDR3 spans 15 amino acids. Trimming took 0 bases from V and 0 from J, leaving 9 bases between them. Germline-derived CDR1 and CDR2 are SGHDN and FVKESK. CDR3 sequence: CASSQERGASYEQYF. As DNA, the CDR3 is TGTGCCAGCAGCCAAGAAAGGGGGGCCTCCTACGAGCAGTACTTC.

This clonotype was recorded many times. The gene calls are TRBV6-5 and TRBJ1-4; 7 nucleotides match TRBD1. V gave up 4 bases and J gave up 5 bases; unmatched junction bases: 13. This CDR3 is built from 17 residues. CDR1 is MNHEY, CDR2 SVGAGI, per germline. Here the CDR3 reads CASSSLPAGTENEKLFF. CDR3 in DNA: TGTGCCAGCAGTTCCCTACCAGCCGGGACAGAAAATGAAAAACTGTTTTTT.

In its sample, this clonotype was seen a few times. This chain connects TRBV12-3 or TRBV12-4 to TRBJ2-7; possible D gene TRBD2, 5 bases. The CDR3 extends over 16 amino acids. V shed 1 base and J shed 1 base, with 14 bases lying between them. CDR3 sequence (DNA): TGTGCCAGCAGTTTAGGAGGGATACACTATTCCTACGAGCAGTACTTC. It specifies CASSLGGIHYSYEQYF.

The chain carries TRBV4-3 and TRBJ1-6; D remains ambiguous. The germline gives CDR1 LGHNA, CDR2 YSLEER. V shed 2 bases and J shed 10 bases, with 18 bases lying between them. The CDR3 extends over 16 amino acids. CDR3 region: CASSQRRAGDGSPLHF. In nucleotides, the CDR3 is TGCGCCAGCAGCCAACGTAGGGCAGGAGACGGGTCACCCCTCCACTTT.

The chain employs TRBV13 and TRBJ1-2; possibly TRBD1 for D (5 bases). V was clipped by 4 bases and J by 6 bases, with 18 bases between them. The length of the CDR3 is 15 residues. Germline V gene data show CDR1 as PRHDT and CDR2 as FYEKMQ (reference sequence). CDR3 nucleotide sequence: TGTGCCAGCAGCTCGACCCGAACCAGGGTTAATGGCTACACCTTC. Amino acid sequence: CASSSTRTRVNGYTF.

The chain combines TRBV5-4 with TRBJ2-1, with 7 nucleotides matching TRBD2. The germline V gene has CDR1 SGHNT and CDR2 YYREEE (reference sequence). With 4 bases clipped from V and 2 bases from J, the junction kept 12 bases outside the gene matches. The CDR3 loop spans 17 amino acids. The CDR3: CASSRGSGRGAYNEQFF. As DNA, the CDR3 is TGTGCCAGCAGCCGGGGCTCGGGGAGGGGCGCCTACAATGAGCAGTTCTTC.

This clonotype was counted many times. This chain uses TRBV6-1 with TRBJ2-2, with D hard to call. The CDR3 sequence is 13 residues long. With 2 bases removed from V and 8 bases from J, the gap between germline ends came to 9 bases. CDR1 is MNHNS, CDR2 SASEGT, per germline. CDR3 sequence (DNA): TGTGCCAGCAGTGAAAATCTGGCTGGGGAGCTGTTTTTT. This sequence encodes CASSENLAGELFF.

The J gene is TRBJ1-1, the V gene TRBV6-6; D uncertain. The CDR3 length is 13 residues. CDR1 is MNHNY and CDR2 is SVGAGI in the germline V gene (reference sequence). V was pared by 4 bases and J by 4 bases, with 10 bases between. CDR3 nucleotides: TGTGCCAGCAGTTGGCAGGAGACCACTGAAGCTTTCTTT. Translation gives CASSWQETTEAFF.

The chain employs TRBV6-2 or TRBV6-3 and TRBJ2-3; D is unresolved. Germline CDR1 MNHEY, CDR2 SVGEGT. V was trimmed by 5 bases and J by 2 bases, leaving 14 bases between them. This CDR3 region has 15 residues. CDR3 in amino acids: CASSTGSQITDTQYF. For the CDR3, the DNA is TGTGCCAGCAGTACGGGCAGCCAAATCACAGATACGCAGTATTTT.

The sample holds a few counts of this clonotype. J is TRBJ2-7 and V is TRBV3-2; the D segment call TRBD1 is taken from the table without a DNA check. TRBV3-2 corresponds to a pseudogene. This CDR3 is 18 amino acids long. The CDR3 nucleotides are TGTGCCAGCAGCCAAGTCTCCGGGACGGATACTAGATACTACGAGCAGTACTTC. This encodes CASSQVSGTDTRYYEQYF.

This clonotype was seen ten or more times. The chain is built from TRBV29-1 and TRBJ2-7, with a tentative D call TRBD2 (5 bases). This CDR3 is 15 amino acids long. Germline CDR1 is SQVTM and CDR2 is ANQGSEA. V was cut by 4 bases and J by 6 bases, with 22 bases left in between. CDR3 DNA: TGCAGCGTTGGGGAGTCCGGGCCCCTCCTTGGCGAGCAGTACTTC. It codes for CSVGESGPLLGEQYF.

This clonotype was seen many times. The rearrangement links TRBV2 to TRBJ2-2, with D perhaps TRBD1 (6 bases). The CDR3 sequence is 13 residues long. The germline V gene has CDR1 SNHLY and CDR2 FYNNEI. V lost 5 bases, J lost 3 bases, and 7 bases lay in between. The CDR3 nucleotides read TGTGCCAGCAGTACAGGGTACACCGGGGAGCTGTTTTTT. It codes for CASSTGYTGELFF.

Here the CDR3 reads CASSYSQGGAFF. The DNA of the CDR3 is TGTGCCAGCAGTTACTCGCAGGGAGGAGCTTTCTTT. The V call is TRBV6-2 or TRBV6-3, the J call TRBJ1-1; the D gene is possibly TRBD1 (5 bases). Germline V lookup: CDR1 MNHEY, CDR2 SVGEGT. The CDR3 contains 12 residues. The V end lost 0 bases, the J end lost 10 bases, and 9 bases lay between the germline ends.

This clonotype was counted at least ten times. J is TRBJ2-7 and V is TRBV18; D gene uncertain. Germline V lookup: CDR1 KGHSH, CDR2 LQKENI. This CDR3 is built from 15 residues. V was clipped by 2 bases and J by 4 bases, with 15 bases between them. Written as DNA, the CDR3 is TGTGCCAGCTCACCAAGTCCGTCAGTCAGATACGAGCAGTACTTC. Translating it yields CASSPSPSVRYEQYF.

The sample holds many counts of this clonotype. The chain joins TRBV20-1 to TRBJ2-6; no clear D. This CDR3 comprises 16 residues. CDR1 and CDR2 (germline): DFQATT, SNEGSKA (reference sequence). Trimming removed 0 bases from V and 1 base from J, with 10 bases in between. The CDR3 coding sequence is TGCAGTGCTAGAGAGGTCATCAGATCTGGGGCCAACGTCCTGACTTTC. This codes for CSAREVIRSGANVLTF.